This T cell receptor (beta chain) was sequenced for a study of blood T cell repertoires in COVID-19. Study details: Nucleic acid was either cDNA or gDNA, and it came from T cells, B-cell-depleted T cells, or PBMCs.

It was during active infection that Seattle patients were enrolled and then longitudinally followed. Germline CDR1 MNHEY, CDR2 SVGEGT. The J segment lost 2 bases and the V segment lost 0 bases, leaving 8 bases of the junction unmatched. The CDR3 is 19 amino acids. Assay: immunoSEQ multiplex PCR; the TCRdb copy retains only in-frame clones and omits some. The sample shows 300,000 to 350,000 clones, about nine tenths of them seen only once. This sequence joins TRBV6-2 or TRBV6-3 and TRBJ1-5; 12 nucleotides align to TRBD1. The sequencing input was peripheral blood. This TCR derives from a woman younger than 45 with COVID-19, enrolled during active disease. The CDR3 sequence: CASSYSTGQGAWGNQPQHF. In DNA form, the CDR3 reads TGTGCCAGCAGTTACTCGACGGGACAGGGGGCATGGGGCAATCAGCCCCAGCATTTT.